This TCR beta chain was identified during a study of blood T cell repertoires in COVID-19. Authors' processing steps: Scientists estimated how many nucleated cells there were by amplifying reference gene primers. The protocol was immunoSEQ multiplex PCR, while the TCRdb copy is restricted to in-frame clones and leaves out a portion. V and J calls and clone size are as listed in that table; D and trimming were resolved from the DNA. The data contain 100,000 to 120,000 clones, approximately 90% of them singletons. CDR3 length: 13 residues. CDR1 is LGHDT and CDR2 is YNNKEL in the germline V gene (reference sequence). The V segment lost 3 bases and the J segment 4 bases; nucleotides outside the gene matches: 0.

The sequence derives from a woman aged 70 to 79 who had recovered from COVID-19. This chain uses TRBV3-1 (or the pseudogene TRBV3-2) with TRBJ1-5; 7 positions match TRBD1. The sequenced sample consisted of peripheral blood. The CDR3 sequence: CASSQDRNQPQHF. The CDR3 bases are TGTGCCAGCAGCCAGGACAGGAATCAGCCCCAGCATTTT.